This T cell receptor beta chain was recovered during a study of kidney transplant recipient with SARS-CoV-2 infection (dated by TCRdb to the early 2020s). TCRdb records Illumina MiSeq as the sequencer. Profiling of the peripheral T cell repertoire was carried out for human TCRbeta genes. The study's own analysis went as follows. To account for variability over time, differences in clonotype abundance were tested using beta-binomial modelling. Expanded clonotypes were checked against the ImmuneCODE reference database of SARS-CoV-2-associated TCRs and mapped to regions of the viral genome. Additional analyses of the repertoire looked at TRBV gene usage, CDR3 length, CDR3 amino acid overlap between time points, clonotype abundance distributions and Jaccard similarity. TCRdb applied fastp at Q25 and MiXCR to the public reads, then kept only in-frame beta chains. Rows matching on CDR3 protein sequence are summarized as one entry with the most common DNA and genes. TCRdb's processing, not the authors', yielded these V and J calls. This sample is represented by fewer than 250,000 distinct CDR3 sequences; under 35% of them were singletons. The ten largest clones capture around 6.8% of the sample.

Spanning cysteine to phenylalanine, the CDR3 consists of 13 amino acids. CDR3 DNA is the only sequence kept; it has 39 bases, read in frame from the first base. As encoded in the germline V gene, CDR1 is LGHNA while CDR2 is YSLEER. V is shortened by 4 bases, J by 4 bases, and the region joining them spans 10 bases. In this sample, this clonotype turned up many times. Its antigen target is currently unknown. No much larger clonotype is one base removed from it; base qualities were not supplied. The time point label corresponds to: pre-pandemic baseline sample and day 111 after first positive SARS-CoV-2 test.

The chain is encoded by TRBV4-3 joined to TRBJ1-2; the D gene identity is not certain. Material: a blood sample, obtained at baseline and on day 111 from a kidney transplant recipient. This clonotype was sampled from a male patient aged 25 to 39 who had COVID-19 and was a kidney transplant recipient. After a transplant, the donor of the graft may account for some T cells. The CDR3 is CASSPGVIYGYTF. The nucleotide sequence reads TGCGCCAGCAGCCCAGGAGTGATCTATGGCTACACCTTC.